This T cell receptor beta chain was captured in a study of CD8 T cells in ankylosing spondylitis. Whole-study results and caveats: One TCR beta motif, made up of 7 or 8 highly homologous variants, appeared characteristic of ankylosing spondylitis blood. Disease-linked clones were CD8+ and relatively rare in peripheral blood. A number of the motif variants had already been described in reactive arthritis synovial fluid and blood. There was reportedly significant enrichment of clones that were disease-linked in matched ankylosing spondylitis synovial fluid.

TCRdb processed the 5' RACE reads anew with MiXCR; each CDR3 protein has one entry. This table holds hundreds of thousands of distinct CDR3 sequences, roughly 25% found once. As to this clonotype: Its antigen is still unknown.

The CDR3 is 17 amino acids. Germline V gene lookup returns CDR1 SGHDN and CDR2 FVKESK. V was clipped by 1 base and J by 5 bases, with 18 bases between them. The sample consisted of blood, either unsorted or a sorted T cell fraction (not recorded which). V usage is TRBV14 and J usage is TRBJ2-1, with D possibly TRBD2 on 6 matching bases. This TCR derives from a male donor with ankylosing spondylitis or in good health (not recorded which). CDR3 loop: CASSQVYARERNNEQFF. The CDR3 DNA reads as TGTGCCAGCAGCCAAGTGTATGCTCGGGAGCGTAACAATGAGCAGTTCTTC.